Listed here are 5 T cell receptor beta chains from one sample, sequenced in a study of cytomegalovirus exposure and HLA in healthy donors. The PCR ran on 60 Vbeta and 13 Jbeta primers. Produced via immunoSEQ multiplex PCR; TCRdb's table is partial and in-frame only. The ten most abundant clones cover 1% of a sample with 100,000 to 150,000 clones. Material: PBMCs. The source is a man aged 18 to 29 in good health and CMV-seronegative.

This chain's CDR3 is CASSPMGENYGYTF. The CDR3 bases are TGCGCCAGCAGCCCGATGGGAGAAAACTATGGCTACACCTTC. The chain employs TRBV10-2 and TRBJ1-2, with D unclear. Trimming stripped 6 bases from V and 2 bases from J, with 13 bases between. There are 14 residues in the CDR3. CDR1 is WSHSY, CDR2 SAAADI, per germline.

The rearrangement uses TRBV6-5 and TRBJ2-3; TRBD1 is a possible D gene (6 bases). The V end was cut by 5 bases, the J end by 2 bases, with 11 bases between. This CDR3 region has 14 residues. Germline assignment: CDR1 MNHEY and CDR2 SVGAGI. CDR3 bases: TGTGCCAGCAGTAGACAGGAATACACAGATACGCAGTATTTT. Encoded protein: CASSRQEYTDTQYF.

The DNA of the CDR3 is TGTGCCTGGAGTTTGGGACAGGTTGGTCAGCCCCAGCATTTT. As protein: CAWSLGQVGQPQHF. The J gene is TRBJ1-5, the V gene TRBV30; the match to TRBD1 covers 8 bases. The V segment lost 2 bases and the J segment 6 bases; nucleotides outside the gene matches: 6. This CDR3 spans 14 amino acids. From germline, CDR1 is GTSNPN and CDR2 SVGIG (reference sequence).

This chain joins TRBV6-1 and TRBJ1-5; D is unclear. Looked up from germline, CDR1 is MNHNS and CDR2 is SASEGT. The CDR3 is 15 amino acids. The V gene lost 0 bases and the J gene lost 7 bases, with 13 bases spanning the gap. The CDR3 region is CASSEAGGWAQPQHF. CDR3 in DNA: TGTGCCAGCAGTGAAGCCGGTGGGTGGGCCCAGCCCCAGCATTTT.

The rearrangement uses TRBV11-2 and TRBJ2-5; possible D gene TRBD1, 6 bases. The V gene lost 5 bases and the J gene lost 7 bases, with 20 bases spanning the gap. Germline V gene lookup returns CDR1 SGHAT and CDR2 FQNNGV. The CDR3 runs to 15 residues. The DNA for the CDR3 is TGTGCCAGCAGCGCCCGTAACAGGGTTGGGGGGACCCAGTACTTC. Its translation: CASSARNRVGGTQYF.